The rows below give T cell receptor beta chains drawn from one sample of a study of control samples from healthy donors and cancer patients. TCRdb keeps only in-frame clones here, not all; method: immunoSEQ multiplex PCR. The sample lists roughly 92,000 clones, roughly nine tenths occurring once. Sequencing input: blood. Receptor source: a woman aged 50 to 65 in good health. CDR3s include the opening cysteine and the closing phenylalanine or tryptophan. D genes are given only for firm matches. Rows give clone size only sometimes, using once, few, many, or a class for an expanded clone.

>TRBJ2-5|TRBD2|TRBV3-1/TRBV3-2|NA
TGTGCCAGCAGCCCGAGACTAGCGGGGGAAGAGACCCAGTACTTC
CASSPRLAGEETQYF
>TRBJ1-2|TRBD1|TRBV10-3|few
TGTGCCATCAATCCGAGTGGCAGGGGGCATGGCTACACCTTC
CAINPSGRGHGYTF
>TRBJ1-5|NA|TRBV28|NA
TGTGCCAGCAGTTTAGACCCCGTGACACGCCAGCATTTT
CASSLDPVTRQHF
>TRBJ2-1|NA|TRBV7-2|NA
TGTGCCAGCAGCTTTCCCAAAGCTAGTGAGCAGTTCTTC
CASSFPKASEQFF
>TRBJ2-3|NA|TRBV20-1|NA
TGCAGTGCCAGGTGGGCAGATACGCAGTATTTT
CSARWADTQYF
>TRBJ1-3|TRBD1|TRBV4-3|NA
TGCGCCAGCAGCCAAGAGGGACAGGGAAGGCACACCATATATTTT
CASSQEGQGRHTIYF
>TRBJ1-4|NA|TRBV6-1|NA
TGTGCCAGCAGTGACGTGGGGGAGGCTAATGAAAAACTGTTTTTT
CASSDVGEANEKLFF
>TRBJ1-6|NA|TRBV5-6|NA
TGTGCCAGCAGCTACCTGGGCTACGGGTGGAATTCACCCCTCCACTTT
CASSYLGYGWNSPLHF
>TRBJ1-4|TRBD1|TRBV6-5|NA
TGTGCCAGCAGGAGGACAGGGGGTAATGAAAAACTGTTTTTT
CASRRTGGNEKLFF
>TRBJ2-1|TRBD1|TRBV5-1|NA
TGCGCCAGCAGCTTACAGGGGAATGAGCAGTTCTTC
CASSLQGNEQFF
>TRBJ1-4|TRBD1|TRBV2|NA
TGTGCCAGCAGCGTATTGGGACAGGGTAATGAAAAACTGTTTTTT
CASSVLGQGNEKLFF
>TRBJ1-1|NA|TRBV9|once
TGTGCCAGCAGCGTAGGGCAGGGAGGGGTTGTGGAAGCTTTCTTT
CASSVGQGGVVEAFF
>TRBJ2-7|NA|TRBV12-3/TRBV12-4|NA
TGTGCCAGCAGTTTGACCCCGCCGTCACTCTTATACTTC
CASSLTPPSLLYF
>TRBJ1-5|TRBD1|TRBV7-2|NA
TGTGCCAGCAGCTTAGCTCCTAGGACAGGTTATCGTCCCCAGCATTTT
CASSLAPRTGYRPQHF
>TRBJ2-1|TRBD2|TRBV4-3|NA
TGCGCCAGCAGCCAAGGTTCGATAGCTAGCGGGGTAGGTTATGAGCAGTTCTTC
CASSQGSIASGVGYEQFF
>TRBJ1-2|TRBD1|TRBV7-2|NA
TGTGCCAGCAGCCCCCGACAGGGCCTGGATAGGTCCTTC
CASSPRQGLDRSF
>TRBJ2-4|NA|TRBV10-3|NA
TGTGCCATCAGTGAGCCCACTCGGGGGAGCATTCAGTACTTC
CAISEPTRGSIQYF
>TRBJ1-1|NA|TRBV12-3/TRBV12-4|NA
TGTGCCAGCAGAGATGACTCGAACACTGAAGCTTTCTTT
CASRDDSNTEAFF
>TRBJ1-6|TRBD1|TRBV5-4|once
TGTGCCAGCAGCTTAGGACAGGGGGGTTGGCATTCACCCCTCCACTTT
CASSLGQGGWHSPLHF
>TRBJ1-3|NA|TRBV28|NA
TGTGCCAGCAGTTTATTGGGACATCCCCACATATATTTT
CASSLLGHPHIYF
>TRBJ2-2|TRBD1|TRBV28|once
TGTGCCAGCAGTCTGACAGGGGTAACCGGGGAGCTGTTTTTT
CASSLTGVTGELFF
>TRBJ1-2|NA|TRBV6-5|NA
TGTGCCAGCAGTTACTCGACGACAAGAAGCTATGGCTACACCTTC
CASSYSTTRSYGYTF
>TRBJ1-2|TRBD1|TRBV2|NA
TGTGCCAGCATATTCCTAGGACAGGGGGTGGGGGGCTACACCTTC
CASIFLGQGVGGYTF
>TRBJ1-6|NA|TRBV27|few
TGTGCCAGCAGTTCCCCTCCCCTGCGAAATTCACCCCTCCACTTT
CASSSPPLRNSPLHF
>TRBJ2-3|NA|TRBV7-8|NA
TGTGCCAGCAGCTTAGGTAGCGCCGCAGATACGCAGTATTTT
CASSLGSAADTQYF
>TRBJ2-3|NA|TRBV29-1|once
TGCAGCGTTGGGGGTTTCACAGATACGCAGTATTTT
CSVGGFTDTQYF
>TRBJ2-3|TRBD2|TRBV7-9|few
TGTGCCAGCAGCCCCCCTAGCGGGAGGGACCTCACAGATACGCAGTATTTT
CASSPPSGRDLTDTQYF
>TRBJ2-7|NA|TRBV11-3|NA
TGTGCCAGCAGCTTAGATGGAGGAGACGGATCCTACGAGCAGTACTTC
CASSLDGGDGSYEQYF
>TRBJ1-1|TRBD1|TRBV5-1|NA
TGCGCCGGCAGCTTGGCAGGGGGCGGGTACACTGAAGCTTTCTTT
CAGSLAGGGYTEAFF
>TRBJ1-1|NA|TRBV18|NA
TGTGCCAGCTCACCCCCGATGGGGGGTTCCGACCTTAACACTGAAGCTTTCTTT
CASSPPMGGSDLNTEAFF
>TRBJ1-2|NA|TRBV27|NA
TGTGCCAGCAGTGCCCGACAGAGTACTAACTATGGCTACACCTTC
CASSARQSTNYGYTF
>TRBJ2-7|TRBD2|TRBV9|NA
TGTGCCAGCAGCGTATCCTCCAGCGGGAGAAACGAGCAGTACTTC
CASSVSSSGRNEQYF
>TRBJ2-3|TRBD1|TRBV28|NA
TGTGCCAGCAGCCTCTCGGGGACAGGGGGAGATACGCAGTATTTT
CASSLSGTGGDTQYF
>TRBJ1-1|NA|TRBV6-5|NA
TGTGCCAGCGGTTACACGAACACTGAAGCTTTCTTT
CASGYTNTEAFF
>TRBJ1-2|NA|TRBV20-1|NA
TGCAGTGCTAGTAGACAGCGGCCCCCCTATGGCTACACCTTC
CSASRQRPPYGYTF
>TRBJ2-1|TRBD1|TRBV19|NA
TGTGCCACTAAGGAGACAGGGTCCTACAATGAGCAGTTCTTC
CATKETGSYNEQFF
>TRBJ2-5|TRBD2|TRBV3-1/TRBV3-2|NA
TGTGCCAGCAGCCTAGCGGGAGGGTCTCAAGAGACCCAGTACTTC
CASSLAGGSQETQYF
>TRBJ1-3|NA|TRBV21-1|few
TGTGCCAGCAGCAAAGACCAATGGGGGGGATCTGGAAACACCATATATTTT
CASSKDQWGGSGNTIYF
>TRBJ2-5|TRBD2|TRBV5-1|NA
TGCGCCAGCAGGGAAGCGGGACAAGAGACCCAGTACTTC
CASREAGQETQYF
>TRBJ1-3|NA|TRBV5-5|NA
TGTGCCAGCAGCTCTGCTGGGGCTGGAAACACCATATATTTT
CASSSAGAGNTIYF
>TRBJ2-5|NA|TRBV7-3|NA
TGTGCCAGCAGCCCTCCGGGGTCGGAGACCCAGTACTTC
CASSPPGSETQYF
>TRBJ1-3|TRBD1|TRBV7-3|NA
TGTGCCAGCAGCCCTGGACAGGGAGGCTCTGGAAACACCATATATTTT
CASSPGQGGSGNTIYF
>TRBJ1-1|TRBD1|TRBV29-1|NA
TGCAGCGTAGGGCGAACAGGGGGGGGGACTGAAGCTTTCTTT
CSVGRTGGGTEAFF
>TRBJ2-7|NA|TRBV11-1|NA
TGTGCCAGCAGCTTTATAGGGAGCGGCAATTACGAGCAGTACTTC
CASSFIGSGNYEQYF
>TRBJ2-1|TRBD1|TRBV9|NA
TGTGCCAGCAGCAGGACAGGGGTACGGTCCTACAATGAGCAGTTCTTC
CASSRTGVRSYNEQFF
>TRBJ1-4|TRBD1|TRBV4-3|once
TGCGCCAGCAGCGGACAGGGGTCATCTAATGAAAAACTGTTTTTT
CASSGQGSSNEKLFF
>TRBJ2-1|NA|TRBV12-3/TRBV12-4|once
TGTGCCAGCAGTTTAGGTTTGTACAATGAGCAGTTCTTC
CASSLGLYNEQFF
>TRBJ1-2|TRBD1|TRBV2|once
TGTGCCAGCAGTGATGGGACAGGGGACTATGGCTACACCTTC
CASSDGTGDYGYTF
>TRBJ2-1|TRBD2|TRBV5-1|NA
TGCGCCAGCAGCTTGACTAGCGGGGAAAGTGAGCAGTTCTTC
CASSLTSGESEQFF
>TRBJ1-5|TRBD1|TRBV6-5|NA
TGTGCCAGCAGACCTGGACAGGGGGAAAGTCAGCCCCAGCATTTT
CASRPGQGESQPQHF
>TRBJ2-3|NA|TRBV5-1|NA
TGCGCCAGCAGCTTGCCTAGCGCCGATACGCAGTATTTT
CASSLPSADTQYF